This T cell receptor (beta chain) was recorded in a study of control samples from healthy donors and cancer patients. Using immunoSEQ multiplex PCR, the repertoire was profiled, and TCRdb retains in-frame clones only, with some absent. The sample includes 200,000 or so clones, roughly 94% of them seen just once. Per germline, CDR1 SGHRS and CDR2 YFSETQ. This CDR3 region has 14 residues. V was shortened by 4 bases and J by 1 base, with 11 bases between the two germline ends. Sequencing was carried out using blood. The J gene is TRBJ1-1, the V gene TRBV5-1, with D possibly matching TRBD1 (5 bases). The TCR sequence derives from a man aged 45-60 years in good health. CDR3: CASSDGDGNTEAFF. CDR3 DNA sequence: TGCGCCAGCAGCGACGGGGACGGGAACACTGAAGCTTTCTTT.